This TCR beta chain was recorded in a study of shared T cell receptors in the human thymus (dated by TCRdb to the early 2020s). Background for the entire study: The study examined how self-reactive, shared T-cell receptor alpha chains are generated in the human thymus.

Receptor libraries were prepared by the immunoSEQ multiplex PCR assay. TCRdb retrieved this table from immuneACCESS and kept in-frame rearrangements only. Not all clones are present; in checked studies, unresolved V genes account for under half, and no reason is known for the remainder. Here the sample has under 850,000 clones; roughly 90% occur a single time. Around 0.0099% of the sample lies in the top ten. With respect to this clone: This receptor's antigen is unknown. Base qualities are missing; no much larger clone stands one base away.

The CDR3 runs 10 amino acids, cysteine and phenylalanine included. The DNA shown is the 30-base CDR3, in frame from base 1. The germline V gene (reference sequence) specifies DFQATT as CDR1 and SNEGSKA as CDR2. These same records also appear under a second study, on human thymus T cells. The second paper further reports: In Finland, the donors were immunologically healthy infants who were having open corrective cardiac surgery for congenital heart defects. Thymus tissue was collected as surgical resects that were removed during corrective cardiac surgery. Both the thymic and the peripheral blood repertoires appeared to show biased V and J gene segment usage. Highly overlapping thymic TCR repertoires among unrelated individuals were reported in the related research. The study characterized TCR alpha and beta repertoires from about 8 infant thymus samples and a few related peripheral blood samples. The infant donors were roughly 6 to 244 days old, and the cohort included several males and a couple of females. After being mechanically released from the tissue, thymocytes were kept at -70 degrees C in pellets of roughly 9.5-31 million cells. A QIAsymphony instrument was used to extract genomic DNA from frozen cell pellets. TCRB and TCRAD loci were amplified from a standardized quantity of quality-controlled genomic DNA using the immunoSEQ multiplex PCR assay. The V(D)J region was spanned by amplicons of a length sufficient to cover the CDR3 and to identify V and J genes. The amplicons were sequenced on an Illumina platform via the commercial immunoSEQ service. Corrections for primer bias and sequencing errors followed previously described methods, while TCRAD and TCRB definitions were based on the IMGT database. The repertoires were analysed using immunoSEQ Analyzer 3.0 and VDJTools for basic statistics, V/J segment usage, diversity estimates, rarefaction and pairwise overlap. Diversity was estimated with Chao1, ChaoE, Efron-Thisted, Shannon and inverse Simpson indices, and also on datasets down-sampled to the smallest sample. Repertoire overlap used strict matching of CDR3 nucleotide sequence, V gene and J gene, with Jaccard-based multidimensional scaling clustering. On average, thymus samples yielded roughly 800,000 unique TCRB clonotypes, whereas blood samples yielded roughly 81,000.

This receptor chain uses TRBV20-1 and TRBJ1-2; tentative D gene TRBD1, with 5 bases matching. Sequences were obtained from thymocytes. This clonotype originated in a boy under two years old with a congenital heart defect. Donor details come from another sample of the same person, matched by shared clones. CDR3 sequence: CSAEGDGYTF. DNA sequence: TGCAGCGCAGAAGGGGATGGCTACACCTTC.